This paragraph covers one TCR beta chain sequence. Its recognized antigen is unknown. One base away there is no much larger clone; base qualities are not given. Between the V and J ends, shortened by 0 bases and 7 bases respectively, the junction contains 10 bases. Spanning cysteine to phenylalanine, the CDR3 consists of 13 amino acids. Solely the CDR3 DNA is kept, with 39 bases framed from the first base. Reading the germline V gene (reference sequence) gives CDR1 DFQATT and CDR2 SNEGSKA. Receptor libraries were prepared by 5' RACE. Instrument on record: Illumina HiSeq 2000. Template switching added a universal primer binding site, and the final cDNA carried a unique molecular identifier that allowed TCR cDNA molecules to be counted accurately. Specific primers in the conserved constant-segment region were used to synthesize first-strand cDNA for TCR alpha and beta chains. Each cDNA library was double barcoded, with a SMART-Mk sample barcode plus Illumina barcodes, to control for contamination. TruSeq adapter sequences and Illumina sample barcodes were added in two successive PCR steps. TCR alpha and beta cDNA libraries were sequenced on the Illumina HiSeq platform with custom primers. The authors' pipeline ran thus. Unique molecular identifiers were extracted from raw reads with MiGEC, and CDR3 positions were determined with MiXCR. Recombination models were inferred per individual with the repgenHMM and IGoR tools using an EM algorithm. Shared clonotypes were analyzed with the tcR package in R, and sharing was normalized by the product of cloneset sizes. To study raw recombination free of thymic and clonal selection effects, out-of-frame nonproductive sequences were analyzed. The raw public data were reprocessed by TCRdb itself: fastp quality trimming at Q25, MiXCR clonotype calling, in-frame beta chains only. Records with the same CDR3 protein are collapsed into one entry carrying the most frequent genes and DNA. These V and J calls are TCRdb output, not the study's own analysis. The sample table records hundreds of thousands of distinct CDR3 sequences; roughly 8% of these occur just once. The biggest ten clones account for about 0.98% of the sample.

These data are taken from a study of identical twins (dated by TCRdb to the mid-2010s). The study in broad terms: TCR alpha and beta repertoires from monozygotic twins, unrelated adults of various ages and cord blood were deep-sequenced to test whether fetal clonotypes persist. To rule out contamination, the twin experiments were replicated at different times with different library preparation protocols.

Every donor in the study was a healthy Caucasian. Three pairs of female monozygotic twins, all aged roughly 18 to 30 years, made up the twin cohort. Peripheral blood mononuclear cells were the source from which RNA for the TCR libraries was isolated. What the study reported, not specific to this receptor: Fewer insertions were carried by abundant cord blood beta clonotypes, a similar but weaker trend appeared in young adult naive repertoires, and no such trend appeared in memory repertoires. The excess sharing between twins in beta out-of-frame sequences was weaker because fewer shared sequences reduced the signal-to-noise ratio. Zero-insertion analyses could be partly confounded by invariant T cells such as MAIT and iNKT, although diverse VJ usage argued against such confounding for most clonotypes. Out-of-frame TCR alpha sequences shared between twins showed an excess of low generation-probability sequences compared with coincidental sharing between unrelated individuals. Recombination models systematically underestimated out-of-frame TCR alpha sharing in monozygotic twins but agreed with sharing between unrelated individuals. Because the same donors could not be followed over many years, the conclusions relied on cross-sectional statistical analysis.

Another study also made use of these data, one on yellow fever vaccine responses in identical twins. Drawing on the second study: According to the authors, in identical twins the way T cells responded to vaccination appeared partly convergent and partly personalized. The study precisely tracked vaccine-responding T cell clones in identical twins.

This clonotype was obtained from a woman younger than 30 in good health. The sequencing input was PBMCs. The chain is encoded by TRBV20-1 joined to TRBJ2-1, with a weak D call of TRBD1 (6 bases match). Here is the DNA: TGCAGTGCTAGAGATCCACAGGGTAATGAGCAGTTCTTC. The resulting protein is CSARDPQGNEQFF.